Listed here is a single T cell receptor (beta chain). Its antigen is as yet unknown. Regarding time point: baseline pretreatment blood. Treatment in this sample: 15 Gy SBRT to primary tumor, nephrectomy 4 weeks later. This CDR3 contains 16 residues. CDR1 and CDR2 from the germline V gene are MNHNY and SVGAGI (reference sequence). The ends lost 6 bases at V and 2 bases at J; junction bases unmatched: 6. This sample was taken from a study of radiation and T cells in renal cell carcinoma. General study findings and limits: In blood, top tumor clones expanded by 2 weeks, shrinking by 4.

TCRdb keeps only in-frame clones here, not all; method: immunoSEQ multiplex PCR. The sample lists 95,000 or so clones; approximately 86% were seen once. Sequencing used blood, obtained from a patient whose treatment included radiotherapy and nephrectomy. The chain has TRBV6-6 and TRBJ2-6, with TRBD1 matching over 8 bases. The receptor comes from a man over 45 with renal cell carcinoma. The CDR3 DNA follows: TGTGCCAGCAGCCTGCAGGGGGCGACTGGGGCCAACGTCCTGACTTTC. Protein sequence: CASSLQGATGANVLTF.